The 5 T cell receptor beta chains given below trace back to one sample, sequenced in a study of blood T cell repertoires in COVID-19. Measured with immunoSEQ multiplex PCR; TCRdb has only the in-frame clones, and not every one. The profile covers about 40,000 clones, with around 83% appearing a single time and approximately 19% taken by the ten largest. Sequenced input: peripheral blood. Receptors were obtained from a man in his fifties or sixties in a cohort sampled during active COVID-19.

The chain employs TRBV11-2 and TRBJ1-5; D remains ambiguous. The length of the CDR3 is 14 residues. The V end was cut by 3 bases, the J end by 4 bases, with 10 bases between. Germline V gene sequence: CDR1 SGHAT, CDR2 FQNNGV. The CDR3 DNA is TGTGCCAGCAGCTTTTACGGCGGGAATCAGCCCCAGCATTTT. It codes for CASSFYGGNQPQHF. Supplemented by reference TRBV11-2 and TRBJ1-5, the full variable domain reads EAGVAQSPRYKIIEKRQSVAFWCNPISGHATLYWYQQILGQGPKLLIQFQNNGVVDDSQLPKDRFSAERLKGVDSTLKIQPAKLEDSAVYLCASSFYGGNQPQHFGDGTRLSIL.

The genes are TRBV5-1 and TRBJ2-7; perhaps TRBD2 as D (5 bases). The CDR3 sequence is 13 residues long. V dropped 0 bases and J dropped 7 bases, with 11 bases sitting between them. Germline V gene sequence: CDR1 SGHRS, CDR2 YFSETQ. CDR3 bases: TGCGCCAGCAGCTTGGGGCCGTCGGGAGAGCAGTACGTC. Its protein is CASSLGPSGEQYV.

V usage is TRBV11-2 and J usage is TRBJ1-5; D remains ambiguous. The V gene lost 0 bases and the J gene lost 4 bases, with 10 bases spanning the gap. The germline gives CDR1 SGHAT, CDR2 FQNNGV. This CDR3 comprises 15 residues. The CDR3 DNA reads TGTGCCAGCAGCTTAGAGGCAGGTCGGAATCAGCCCCAGCATTTT. Its translation is CASSLEAGRNQPQHF. The full variable domain, with the rest looked up from reference TRBV11-2 and TRBJ1-5, is EAGVAQSPRYKIIEKRQSVAFWCNPISGHATLYWYQQILGQGPKLLIQFQNNGVVDDSQLPKDRFSAERLKGVDSTLKIQPAKLEDSAVYLCASSLEAGRNQPQHFGDGTRLSIL.

The chain uses TRBV5-1 and TRBJ2-5, with D perhaps matching TRBD1 (6 bases). Germline assignment: CDR1 SGHRS and CDR2 YFSETQ. This CDR3 comprises 14 residues. V lost 4 bases, J lost 4 bases, and 14 bases lay in between. The CDR3 sequence: CASSGTTGTETQYF. The CDR3 nucleotides are TGCGCCAGCAGCGGAACGACAGGAACAGAGACCCAGTACTTC.

By share, this clone ranks as medium-sized (0.01 to 0.1%). The chain joins TRBV11-2 to TRBJ1-2, with TRBD1 matching 8 bases. Germline CDR1 is SGHAT and CDR2 is FQNNGV. CDR3 length equals 15 residues. The ends lost 1 base at V and 8 bases at J; junction bases unmatched: 9. The CDR3 DNA reads as TGTGCCAGCAGCTTAGGCCAGGGGGCGTTTGAGGGCTACACCTTC. Protein sequence: CASSLGQGAFEGYTF.